One and the same sample provided the 4 T cell receptor beta chains below, sequenced in a study of shared clonotypes between healthy human individuals. Assay used: immunoSEQ multiplex PCR; TCRdb lists only in-frame clones, some missing. The data hold over a million clones, with approximately 97% observed a single time. The material sequenced was naive CD4+ T cells sorted from blood. Regarding subset: CD45RA+ positively selected. These receptors originate from a man between 25 and 39 years old in good health.

V and J are TRBV7-6 and TRBJ2-3, with TRBD1 as a possible D gene (6 bases). The V gene's germline CDR1 is SGHVS and CDR2 FNYEAQ. The CDR3 is made up of 14 amino acids. V was clipped by 3 bases and J by 5 bases, with 12 bases between them. The CDR3 region is CASSFLQGGDTQYF. The CDR3 DNA reads as TGTGCCAGCAGCTTTTTACAGGGCGGAGATACGCAGTATTTT.

This clone came up once. This chain uses TRBV18 with TRBJ2-2; D possibly corresponds to TRBD1 (5 bases). Trimming took off 4 bases at V and 7 bases at J, with 13 bases between the two ends. Germline CDR1 and CDR2: KGHSH and LQKENI. This CDR3 comprises 14 residues. The CDR3 DNA reads TGTGCCAGCTCACTTATACAGGAAAGCGGGGAGCTGTTTTTT. The encoded protein is CASSLIQESGELFF.

V gene TRBV14 combines with J gene TRBJ1-1, with D tentatively TRBD1 (6 bases). The CDR3 runs to 13 residues. V lost 4 bases and J 6 bases, leaving 12 bases between the germline ends. The germline V gene encodes CDR1 SGHDN and CDR2 FVKESK. CDR3 nucleotide sequence: TGTGCCAGCAGCCCCCAGGGGAGAGCTGAAGCTTTCTTT. Its protein is CASSPQGRAEAFF.

This chain links TRBV18 with TRBJ2-1, with D possibly TRBD2 on 6 matching bases. This CDR3 comprises 15 residues. Trimming stripped 3 bases from V and 2 bases from J, with 11 bases between. The V gene's germline CDR1 is KGHSH and CDR2 LQKENI. In DNA form, the CDR3 reads TGTGCCAGCTCACCGCGGGGACGCCCCTACAATGAGCAGTTCTTC. Its protein is CASSPRGRPYNEQFF.